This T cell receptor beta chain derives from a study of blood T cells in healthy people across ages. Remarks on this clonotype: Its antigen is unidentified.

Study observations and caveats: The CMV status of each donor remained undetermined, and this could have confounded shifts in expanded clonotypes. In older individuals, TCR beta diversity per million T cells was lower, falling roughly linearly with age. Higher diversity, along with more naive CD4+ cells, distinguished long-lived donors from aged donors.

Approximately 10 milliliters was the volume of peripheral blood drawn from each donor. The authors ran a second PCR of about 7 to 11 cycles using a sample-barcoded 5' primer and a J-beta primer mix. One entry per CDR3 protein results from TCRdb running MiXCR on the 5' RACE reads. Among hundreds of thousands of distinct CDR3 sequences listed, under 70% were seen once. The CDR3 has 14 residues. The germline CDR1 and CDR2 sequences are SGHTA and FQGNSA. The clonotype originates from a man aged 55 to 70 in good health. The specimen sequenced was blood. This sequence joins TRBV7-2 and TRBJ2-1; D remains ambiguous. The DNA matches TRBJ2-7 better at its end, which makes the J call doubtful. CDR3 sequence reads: CASSLAGVNNEQYF. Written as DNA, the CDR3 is TGTGCCAGCAGCTTAGCAGGTGTGAACAATGAGCAGTACTTC.